Below, one T cell receptor (beta chain) is given with its context. The antigen is unknown. Trimming cost V 1 base and J 2 bases, with 10 bases left between them. The CDR3 loop spans 14 amino acids. Germline V gene sequence: CDR1 SGHTS, CDR2 YDEGEE. These data belong to a study of identical twins. Study conclusions and caveats: Among out-of-frame alpha sequences shared by twins, low generation probability occurred in excess.

TCRdb recomputed calls from the 5' RACE reads with MiXCR, one row per CDR3 protein. The sample has hundreds of thousands of distinct CDR3 sequences, 8.6% seen once. The sample was also linked to a second study, of yellow fever vaccine responses in identical twins.

This chain joins TRBV5-8 and TRBJ2-7; no clear D gene. The sequence was collected from a woman aged 18-29 years in good health. Specimen: PBMCs. Written as DNA, the CDR3 is TGTGCCAGCAGCTTGTTCATCCGCCCCTACGAGCAGTACTTC. This codes for CASSLFIRPYEQYF.